Each of the 14 T cell receptor beta chains below was sequenced from the same sample in a study of cytomegalovirus exposure and HLA in healthy donors. The PCR employed 60 Vbeta primers together with 13 Jbeta primers. Sequencing used immunoSEQ multiplex PCR; TCRdb keeps in-frame clones, though not all of them. The data contain 60,000 to 85,000 clones, approximately 82% of them singletons. The sample consisted of PBMCs. These receptors were obtained from a man aged 70 or older in good health and CMV-seropositive.

The J gene is TRBJ2-3, the V gene TRBV5-1; D not resolved. Germline V gene sequence: CDR1 SGHRS, CDR2 YFSETQ. The CDR3 is 14 amino acids. V gave up 0 bases and J gave up 3 bases, with 8 bases separating them. CDR3 amino acids: CASSLGAVTDTQYF. CDR3 DNA: TGCGCCAGCAGCTTGGGTGCGGTAACAGATACGCAGTATTTT.

This clone has a handful of counts. V usage is TRBV5-4 and J usage is TRBJ2-5, with 8 nucleotides matching TRBD2. The DNA matches TRBJ2-7 better at its end, which makes the J call doubtful. The CDR3 extends over 16 amino acids. Looked up from germline, CDR1 is SGHNT and CDR2 is YYREEE (reference sequence). CDR3 sequence (DNA): TGTGCCAGCAGCTTGGAACTCGGGGGGGCCGGGTACGAGCAGTACTTC. This sequence encodes CASSLELGGAGYEQYF.

The chain joins TRBV10-3 to TRBJ1-2, with TRBD1 as a possible D gene (6 bases). The germline V gene has CDR1 ENHRY and CDR2 SYGVKD. Trimming stripped 0 bases from V and 6 bases from J, with 14 bases between. The CDR3 totals 15 residues. CDR3 coding DNA: TGTGCCATCAGTGAGTCGAACAGGGCCTTGAATGGCTACACCTTC. It encodes CAISESNRALNGYTF.

The chain employs TRBV28 and TRBJ1-1; no firm D call. Trimming took off 10 bases at V and 4 bases at J, with 7 bases between the two ends. The CDR3 runs to 10 residues. Germline V lookup: CDR1 MDHEN, CDR2 SYDVKM. The chain's CDR3 is CATRGTEAFF. The CDR3 DNA sequence: TGTGCCACCCGCGGCACTGAAGCTTTCTTT.

A few counts support this clone. The chain recombines TRBV5-5 with TRBJ2-3; weak D call: TRBD1 (5 bases). This CDR3 comprises 14 residues. Germline-derived CDR1 and CDR2 are SGHKS and YYEKEE (reference sequence). The ends were cut back, 4 bases at V and 5 bases at J, with 14 bases in the middle. In DNA form, the CDR3 reads TGTGCCAGCAGCCCAACCGTGCAGGGAGATACGCAGTATTTT. It is translated as CASSPTVQGDTQYF.

The chain is built from TRBV7-8 and TRBJ2-2; TRBD1 aligns across 9 bases. After removal of 2 bases from V and 2 bases from J, the junction contained 6 bases not matched to a gene. Germline CDR1 is SGHVS and CDR2 is FQNEAQ. There are 17 residues in the CDR3. In nucleotides, the CDR3 is TGTGCCAGCAGCTTAAACCCGGGACAGGGAAACACCGGGGAGCTGTTTTTT. Its translation: CASSLNPGQGNTGELFF.

Details on this clone: One end of the junction does not line up with germline, which may come from a read error. V usage is TRBV27 and J usage is TRBJ2-7; 8 bases are a match to TRBD1. The CDR3 consists of 15 residues. Germline-derived CDR1 and CDR2 are MNHEY and SMNVEV (reference sequence). As DNA, the CDR3 is TGTGCCAGCAGATTATCCGGGACAGGCTTCTACGAGCAGTACTTC. Its protein is CASRLSGTGFYEQYF.

For the CDR3, the DNA is TGTGCTAGTGGAACGCTAATGGGACTTCCGGCTTTCTTT. Its protein is CASGTLMGLPAFF. The gene calls are TRBV12-5 and TRBJ1-1; TRBD1 is a possible D gene (5 bases). This CDR3 is built from 13 residues. V lost 6 bases and J 11 bases, leaving 19 bases between the germline ends. Germline lookup yields CDR1 LGHNT and CDR2 FRNRAP.

The chain employs TRBV27 and TRBJ1-5; 7 nucleotides align to TRBD1. The junction had 7 bases not matched to a gene; V was cut back by 7 bases and J by 4 bases. The CDR3 spans 14 residues. CDR1 is MNHEY, CDR2 SMNVEV, per germline (reference sequence). The CDR3 loop reads CASTRDSRNQPQHF. CDR3 in DNA: TGTGCCAGCACCCGGGACAGTAGGAATCAGCCCCAGCATTTT.

A note on this clone: One end of the junction does not line up with germline, which may come from a read error. Other DNA sequences in the sample encode the same CDR3. The chain uses TRBV5-1 and TRBJ2-7; TRBD1 matches at 8 bases. Germline-derived CDR1 and CDR2 are SGHRS and YFSETQ. This CDR3 contains 14 residues. Here the CDR3 reads CASSPGQVRGEQYF. CDR3 coding DNA: TGCGCCAGCAGCCCGGGACAGGTCAGAGGCGAGCAGTACTTT.

This clone has just one count. The gene calls are TRBV12-5 and TRBJ2-2; 8 nucleotides line up with TRBD2. With 0 bases clipped from V and 3 bases from J, the junction kept 9 bases outside the gene matches. The CDR3 sequence is 18 residues long. The germline gives CDR1 LGHNT, CDR2 FRNRAP. As DNA, the CDR3 is TGTGCTAGTGGTTTGGTAAGGGTAGCGGGGACTCACACCGGGGAGCTGTTTTTT. This gives the protein CASGLVRVAGTHTGELFF.

The V call is TRBV30, the J call TRBJ2-1; 8 bases are shared with TRBD1. V shed 1 base and J 3 bases; nucleotides not matched to a gene: 8. This CDR3 spans 16 amino acids. In germline, CDR1 is GTSNPN, CDR2 SVGIG (reference sequence). The chain's CDR3 is CAWSATGRGLYNEQFF. The CDR3 coding sequence is TGTGCCTGGAGTGCTACGGGCAGGGGGCTCTACAATGAGCAGTTCTTC.

This clone was counted a few times. The chain uses TRBV6-5 and TRBJ1-5; D may be TRBD1 (5 bases). Germline-derived CDR1 and CDR2 are MNHEY and SVGAGI. The V end lost 8 bases, the J end lost 3 bases, and 17 bases lay between the germline ends. The CDR3 consists of 15 residues. CDR3: CASSLGAGPNQPQHF. CDR3 nucleotides: TGTGCCAGCTCCCTGGGAGCGGGGCCCAATCAGCCCCAGCATTTT.

CDR3 amino acids: CASRPTSTGNYGYTF. The CDR3 DNA reads as TGTGCCAGTAGACCGACTTCAACAGGGAACTATGGCTACACCTTC. This chain connects TRBV19 to TRBJ1-2, with D maybe TRBD1 (6 bases). Trimming pared 6 bases from V and 2 bases from J, leaving 16 bases between. Germline CDR1 LNHDA, CDR2 SQIVND (reference sequence). The CDR3 length is 15 residues.